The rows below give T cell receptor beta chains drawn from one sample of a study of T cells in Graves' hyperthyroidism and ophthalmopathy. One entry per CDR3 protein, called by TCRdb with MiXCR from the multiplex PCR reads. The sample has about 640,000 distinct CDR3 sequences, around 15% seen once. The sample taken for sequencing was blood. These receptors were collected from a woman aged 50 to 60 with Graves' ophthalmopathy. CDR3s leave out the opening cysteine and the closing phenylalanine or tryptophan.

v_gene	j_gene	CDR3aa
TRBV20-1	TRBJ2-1	SATGLAGVWEQF
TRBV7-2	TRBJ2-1	ASSLGSGRYNEQF
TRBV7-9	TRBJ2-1	ASSSVGDEQF
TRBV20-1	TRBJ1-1	SASRGGEWTEAF
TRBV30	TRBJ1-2	AWMTGPGYT
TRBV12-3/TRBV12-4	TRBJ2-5	ASSSRTSGSFGETQY
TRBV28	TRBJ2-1	ASSLGRLESSYNEQF
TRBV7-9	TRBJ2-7	ASSLAGTGNTYEQY
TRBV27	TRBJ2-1	ASSISGRASSYNEQF
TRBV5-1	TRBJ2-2	ASSPEGTTTGELF
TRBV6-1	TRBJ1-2	ASSPGGTIYGYT
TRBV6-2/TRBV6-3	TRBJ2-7	ASSTGLAGGPVYEQY
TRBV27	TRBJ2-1	ASSFASGMQF
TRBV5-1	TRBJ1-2	ASGETGTGYT
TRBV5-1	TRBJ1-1	ASSYSSGGSEAF
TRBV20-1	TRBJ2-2	SARGLAGYTGELF
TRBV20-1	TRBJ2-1	SAPMGGRSSYNEQF
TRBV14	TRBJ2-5	ASSLDSGGGVETQY
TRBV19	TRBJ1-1	ASSLREGGAATEAF
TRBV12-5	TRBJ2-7	ASGLGNAYEQH
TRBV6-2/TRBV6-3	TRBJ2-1	ASSLLADSYNEQF
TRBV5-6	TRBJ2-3	ASSTPGLAGDTQY